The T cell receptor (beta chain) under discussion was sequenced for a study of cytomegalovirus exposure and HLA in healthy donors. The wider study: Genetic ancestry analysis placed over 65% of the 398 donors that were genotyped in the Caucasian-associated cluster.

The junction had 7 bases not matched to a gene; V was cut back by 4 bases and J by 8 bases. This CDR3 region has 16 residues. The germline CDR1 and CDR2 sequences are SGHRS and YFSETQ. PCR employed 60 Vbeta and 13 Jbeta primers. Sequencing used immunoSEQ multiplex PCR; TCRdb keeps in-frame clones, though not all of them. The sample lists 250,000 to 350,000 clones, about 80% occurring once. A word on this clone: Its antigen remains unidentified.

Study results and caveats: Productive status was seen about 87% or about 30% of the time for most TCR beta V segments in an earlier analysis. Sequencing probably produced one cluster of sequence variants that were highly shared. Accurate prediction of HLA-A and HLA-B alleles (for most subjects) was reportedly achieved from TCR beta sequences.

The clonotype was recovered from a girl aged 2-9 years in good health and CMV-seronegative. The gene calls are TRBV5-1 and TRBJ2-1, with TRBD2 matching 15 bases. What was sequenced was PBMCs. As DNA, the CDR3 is TGCGCCAGCAGCCCTGGACTAGCGGGAGGGCCGGATGAGCAGTTCTTC. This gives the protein CASSPGLAGGPDEQFF.